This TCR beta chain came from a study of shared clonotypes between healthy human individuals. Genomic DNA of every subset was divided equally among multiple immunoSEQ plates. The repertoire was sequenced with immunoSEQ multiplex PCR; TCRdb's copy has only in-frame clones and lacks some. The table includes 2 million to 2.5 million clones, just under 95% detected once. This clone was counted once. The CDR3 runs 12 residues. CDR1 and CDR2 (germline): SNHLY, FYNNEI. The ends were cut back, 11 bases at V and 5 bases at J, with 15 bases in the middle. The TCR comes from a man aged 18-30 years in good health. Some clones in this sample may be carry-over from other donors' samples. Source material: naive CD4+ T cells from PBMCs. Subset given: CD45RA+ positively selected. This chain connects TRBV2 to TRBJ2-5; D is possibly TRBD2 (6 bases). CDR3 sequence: CACAGIRETQYF. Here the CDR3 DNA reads TGTGCCTGCGCGGGGATAAGGGAGACCCAGTACTTC.